Below, 15 T cell receptor beta chains from the same sample are listed, as sequenced in a study of CD8 T cells in Susac syndrome. The RNA input was roughly 0.45 to 1 ug, and it was reverse transcribed with random hexamers. TCRdb itself ran the immunoSEQ multiplex PCR reads through MiXCR, one entry per CDR3 protein. This table has 65,000 to 80,000 distinct CDR3 sequences, roughly 90% appearing once. Material for sequencing was CD8+ T cells from PBMCs. These receptor sequences come from a human donor with multiple sclerosis.

The chain has TRBV9 and TRBJ2-2, with 9 bases identical to TRBD1. Germline V gene data show CDR1 as SGDLS and CDR2 as YYNGEE. Trimming at V came to 3 bases and at J to 4 bases, leaving 4 bases not matched to a gene. The CDR3 totals 15 residues. The CDR3 spells CASSAQGASTGELFF. DNA of the CDR3: TGTGCCAGCAGCGCACAGGGGGCGAGCACCGGGGAGCTGTTTTTT.

The chain employs TRBV27 and TRBJ2-1, with TRBD1 identical over 8 bases. The CDR3 has 13 residues. V was clipped by 11 bases and J by 4 bases; unmatched bases: 7. Germline CDR1 MNHEY, CDR2 SMNVEV (reference sequence). Here the CDR3 reads CASGQGLYNEQFF. CDR3 sequence (DNA): TGTGCCTCAGGACAGGGCCTTTACAATGAGCAGTTCTTC.

The rearrangement uses TRBV4-1 and TRBJ1-6, with 11 bases fitting TRBD1. The CDR3 is made up of 15 amino acids. The J segment lost 9 bases and the V segment lost 8 bases, leaving 9 bases of the junction unmatched. Germline V gives CDR1 MGHRA, CDR2 YSYEKL. The DNA for the CDR3 is TGCGCCAGCTCTCCAGGGACAGGGGGTATTTCACCCCTCCACTTT. Amino acids: CASSPGTGGISPLHF.

In this sample, this clonotype turned up once. The chain has TRBV4-1 and TRBJ1-1; TRBD1 agrees at 7 bases. The CDR3 runs 15 residues. V shed 4 bases, J shed 5 bases, and the junction held 10 bases outside the gene matches. Germline V gene lookup returns CDR1 MGHRA and CDR2 YSYEKL. Written as DNA, the CDR3 is TGCGCCAGCAGCCCGACTAAGGGGGCGAGTACTGAAGCTTTCTTT. It encodes CASSPTKGASTEAFF.

This chain uses TRBV11-1 with TRBJ1-1, with D tentatively TRBD1 (5 bases). The CDR3 is 13 residues long. The V gene's germline CDR1 is SGHAT and CDR2 FQDESV (reference sequence). Deletions cut 5 bases from V and 3 bases from J, with 10 bases between. CDR3 loop: CASSQGLYTEAFF. The CDR3 coding sequence is TGTGCCAGCAGCCAGGGACTTTACACTGAAGCTTTCTTT.

The table lists this clonotype with a count of one. The V and J genes are TRBV3-1 and TRBJ2-2; D may correspond to TRBD1 or TRBD2 (5 bases each). This CDR3 comprises 17 residues. V was shortened by 0 bases and J by 0 bases, with 11 bases between the two germline ends. Germline CDR1 and CDR2: LGHDT and YNNKEL (reference sequence). The CDR3 DNA follows: TGTGCCAGCAGCCAAGATGGGACGGGTACGAACACCGGGGAGCTGTTTTTT. This sequence encodes CASSQDGTGTNTGELFF.

As for this clonotype: At one end the junction does not follow the germline gene, possibly because of a read error. The V and J genes are TRBV29-1 and TRBJ2-3, with 10 bases fitting TRBD1. From germline, CDR1 is SQVTM and CDR2 ANQGSEA. This CDR3 has 15 amino acids. Here the CDR3 reads CSVETGTGVTGTQYF. For the CDR3, the DNA is TGCAGCGTTGAAACCGGGACAGGGGTCACAGGTACGCAGTATTTT.

V gene TRBV7-9 combines with J gene TRBJ2-7; no firm D call. This CDR3 is 12 amino acids long. The V end was cut by 4 bases, the J end by 4 bases, with 8 bases between. CDR1 is SEHNR, CDR2 FQNEAQ, per germline (reference sequence). As DNA, the CDR3 is TGTGCCAGCAGCTCCCTGAATTACGAGCAGTACTTC. This gives the protein CASSSLNYEQYF.

The chain carries TRBV14 and TRBJ1-1, with no clear D. This CDR3 is 13 amino acids long. Germline CDR1 SGHDN, CDR2 FVKESK. V was shortened by 3 bases and J by 4 bases, with 9 bases between the two germline ends. CDR3 sequence reads: CASSHMTFTEAFF. For the CDR3, the DNA is TGTGCCAGCAGCCACATGACGTTCACTGAAGCTTTCTTT.

This chain links TRBV9 with TRBJ2-6, with a weak D call TRBD1 (5 bases). V was clipped by 1 base and J by 1 base, with 12 bases between them. Per the germline V gene, CDR1 is SGDLS and CDR2 is YYNGEE. This CDR3 has 17 residues. The CDR3 region is CASSVSGAISGANVLTF. DNA for the CDR3: TGTGCCAGCAGCGTATCTGGGGCGATATCTGGGGCCAACGTCCTGACTTTC.

This clonotype was picked up one time. The chain employs TRBV6-6 and TRBJ2-3; D perhaps matches TRBD2 (5 bases). Trimming took 7 bases from V and 0 from J, leaving 14 bases between them. The germline gives CDR1 MNHNY, CDR2 SVGAGI (reference sequence). This CDR3 region has 15 residues. Here the CDR3 DNA reads TGTGCCAGCATAAACTTCCCGGGGAGCACAGATACGCAGTATTTT. Protein sequence: CASINFPGSTDTQYF.

This clonotype was observed once. The rearrangement joins TRBV11-2 to TRBJ1-4; D gene ambiguous. V gave up 2 bases and J gave up 4 bases, with 8 bases separating them. The germline V gene has CDR1 SGHAT and CDR2 FQNNGV. This CDR3 is 14 amino acids long. The CDR3 spells CASSLHYSNEKLFF. The CDR3 DNA reads TGTGCCAGCAGCTTACATTACAGTAATGAAAAACTGTTTTTT.

The J gene is TRBJ2-5, the V gene TRBV28, with D perhaps matching TRBD1 (5 bases). V was clipped by 4 bases and J by 0 bases, with 6 bases between them. The CDR3 has 13 amino acids. Germline lookup yields CDR1 MDHEN and CDR2 SYDVKM. DNA of the CDR3: TGTGCCAGCAGTTCAGGGTACCAAGAGACCCAGTACTTC. The encoded protein is CASSSGYQETQYF.

The rearrangement links TRBV9 to TRBJ2-1, with D hard to call. This CDR3 is built from 15 residues. Germline CDR1 SGDLS, CDR2 YYNGEE. V lost 2 bases, J lost 2 bases, and 11 bases lay in between. The CDR3 region has the DNA TGTGCCAGCAGCGTGTGGGGAACCCCCTACAATGAGCAGTTCTTC. Translating gives CASSVWGTPYNEQFF.

The V gene is TRBV7-9, the J gene TRBJ1-1; tentative D call: TRBD1 (5 bases). The germline CDR1 and CDR2 sequences are SEHNR and FQNEAQ (reference sequence). The CDR3 consists of 13 residues. The germline V and J ends were trimmed by 4 bases and 7 bases, with 13 bases remaining between them. The CDR3 protein is CASSSRPGHEAFF. The CDR3 DNA is TGTGCCAGCAGCTCTAGGCCGGGGCATGAAGCTTTCTTT.